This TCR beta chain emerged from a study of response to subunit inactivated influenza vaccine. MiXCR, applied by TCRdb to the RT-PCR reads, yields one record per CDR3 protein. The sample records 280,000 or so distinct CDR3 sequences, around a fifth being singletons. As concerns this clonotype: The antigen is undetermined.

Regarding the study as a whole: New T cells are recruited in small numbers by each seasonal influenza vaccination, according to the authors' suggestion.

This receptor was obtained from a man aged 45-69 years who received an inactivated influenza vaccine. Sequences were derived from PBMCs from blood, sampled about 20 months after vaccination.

DNA of the CDR3: TGCAGTGCTAGAGCCGGGGGCGGGAGCCCCTACGAGCAGTACTTC. Translation: CSARAGGGSPYEQYF. The chain uses TRBV20-1 and TRBJ2-7; tentatively, D is TRBD2 (7 bases). Per germline, CDR1 DFQATT and CDR2 SNEGSKA (reference sequence). The ends were cut back, 1 base at V and 2 bases at J, with 15 bases in the middle. The CDR3 runs 15 residues.